Listed here is a single T cell receptor (beta chain). Its recognized antigen is unknown. Base-call qualities are not available, and no considerably larger clone is one nucleotide away. This specimen comes from a study of graft-versus-host responses after intestinal transplantation (dated by TCRdb to about 2021). Describing the broader study: Multivisceral, liver-intestinal, or isolated intestinal transplants were received by the recipients. Every recipient was given anti-thymocyte globulin induction, followed by around three years of maintenance tacrolimus and steroids. After intestinal transplantation, graft-versus-host and host-versus-graft alloreactive T cell clones were followed in the graft, circulation and bone marrow using bulk TCR-beta CDR3 sequencing. To identify alloreactive clones, pre-transplant mixed lymphocyte reaction products were sequenced and compared with unstimulated pre-transplant donor and recipient T cells. Of the 20 to 25 intestinal transplant recipients enrolled in the cohort, one of whom was a retransplant, a few patients without pretransplant specimens were excluded. Donor T cell macrochimerism was defined as a peak of at least 4% donor T cells among recipient peripheral blood mononuclear cells. Instead of going to the commercial service, samples from a few later patients were sequenced in-house on an Illumina MiSeq and processed with MiXCR.

Here is what the overall study found, with its caveats: Peak levels of circulating GvH clones were associated with declines in HvG clones early after transplant. In patients with donor T cell macrochimerism, the allografts had high GvH to HvG T cell clonal ratios. Conclusions were limited by the relatively low number and heterogeneity of intestinal transplant patients. GvH clones were detected in recipient bone marrow, and some appeared earlier in ileal mucosa or blood, consistent with an intestinal mucosal origin.

V lost 6 bases and J lost 5 bases, and the count of bases not matched to a germline gene is 12. CDR1 and CDR2, looked up from the germline V gene (reference sequence), are LNHNV and YYDKDF. The CDR3 numbers 16 residues from cysteine through phenylalanine. Only CDR3 DNA remains: 48 bases, in frame from the first base. The meaning of the sample's time point label: cells obtained before transplantation from donor or recipient. CD3+CD4+ and CD3+CD8+ populations were FACS-sorted from unstimulated pre-transplant donor and recipient cells taken from spleen or lymph nodes. The library relied on the immunoSEQ multiplex PCR assay. For most patients, genomic DNA was isolated with the Qiagen DNeasy Blood and Tissue Kit and sent frozen to Adaptive Biotechnologies for TCR sequencing. Adaptive Biotechnologies carried out high-throughput TCR-beta CDR3 sequencing of genomic DNA for most patients. The paper's data handling went like this. TCR sequencing data were retrieved from Adaptive's ImmunoSEQ software for some 19 patients, whereas three other patients were processed with MiXCR and VDJtools. CD4 versus CD8 sorting errors were corrected by removing sequences found in both subsets at a frequency ratio below 5:1. CDR3 nucleotide sequences shared between donor and recipient were removed because the origin of such sequences could not be assigned. To count as alloreactive, a clone needed at least 2-fold expansion over unstimulated cells and a minimum CFSE-low frequency of 0.002% (template counts) or 0.001% (read counts). Clones were considered mappable if detected in sequenced pre-transplant spleen, lymph node, or MLR CFSE-low populations of the donor or recipient. The cumulative frequency of alloreactive clones was calculated as a percentage of all sequences, weighted by copy number. TCRdb took this table from immuneACCESS and kept in-frame rearrangements with V and J called. Such tables lack part of the clones; where checked against another copy, unresolved V genes explain under half of the gap, and the rest is unexplained. V, J and clone size derive from that table, while D and trimming were established from the DNA sequence. The sample has 90,000 to 130,000 clones on record, about 92% of them singletons. The biggest ten clones account for around 1.2% of the sample.

The sequence is built from TRBV15 and TRBJ2-3, and TRBD2 aligns with 9 junction nucleotides. The clonotype originates from a human donor who was the organ donor for an intestinal transplant. This sample comprised unstimulated CD8+ T cells sorted from spleen or lymph node cells, obtained before transplant. The nucleotides read TGTGCCACCAGTCCTGTCGGGCGGGAGGGCCAAGATACGCAGTATTTT. Its coded protein is CATSPVGREGQDTQYF.